Following are 2 T cell receptor beta chains from one sample sequenced in a study of Graves' ophthalmopathy and Graves' hyperthyroidism. The TCR beta CDR3 regions underwent amplification from RNA transcripts. First-round RT-PCR relied on HTBI primers, and a second-round multiplex PCR came next. One entry per CDR3 protein results from TCRdb running MiXCR on the multiplex PCR reads. Altogether some 390,000 distinct CDR3 sequences are present, 18% being singletons, with the ten largest covering 1.5% to 2%. The specimen was peripheral blood. All receptors come from a woman aged 18-35 years with Graves' ophthalmopathy.

This clonotype has ten or more counts. This chain uses TRBV25-1 with TRBJ1-1; D is undetermined. The CDR3 runs to 12 residues. Germline CDR1 reads MGHDK; CDR2 reads SYGVNS. V was trimmed by 3 bases and J by 2 bases, leaving 4 bases between them. The CDR3 is CASSDLNTEAFF. The CDR3 DNA follows: TGTGCCAGCAGTGATTTAAACACTGAAGCTTTCTTT.

This clonotype was recorded at least ten times. The chain recombines TRBV6-1 with TRBJ1-1; 10 bases match TRBD1. Unmatched junction bases numbered 0, after V lost 4 bases and J lost 4 bases. The CDR3 contains 13 residues. Germline lookup yields CDR1 MNHNS and CDR2 SASEGT. In DNA, the CDR3 is TGTGCCAGCAGTGGGACAGGGGGCACTGAAGCTTTCTTT. As protein: CASSGTGGTEAFF.